The 14 T cell receptor beta chains below were found in one sample sequenced in a study of beta chain features in type 1 diabetes. Study-level results: Among all four CD4+ subsets, Type 1 diabetes patients had TCRB CDR3s that were moderately but significantly shorter.

All of the isolated RNA was reverse transcribed, so expressed TCRB transcripts were sequenced. Sequencing used immunoSEQ multiplex PCR; TCRdb keeps in-frame clones, though not all of them. This table holds around 180,000 clones, around 8% found once. These receptors are not linked to any known antigen. The material sequenced was central memory CD4+ T cells from blood. These receptors came from a middle-aged woman with type 1 diabetes.

The chain uses TRBV4-3 and TRBJ1-3, with 10 bases that match TRBD1. Germline V lookup: CDR1 LGHNA, CDR2 YSLEER. The CDR3 has 16 residues. Trimming took 5 bases from V and 5 from J; bases not matched to a gene: 9. CDR3 sequence: CASSVSGTGERNTIYF. DNA for the CDR3: TGCGCCAGCAGCGTCTCCGGGACAGGGGAGAGAAACACCATATATTTT.

This clone was counted only a few times. The V call is TRBV7-9, the J call TRBJ2-5; 10 nucleotides line up with TRBD1. V lost 3 bases to trimming and J lost 2 bases; unmatched junction nucleotides: 3. The CDR3 spans 15 residues. In germline, CDR1 is SEHNR, CDR2 FQNEAQ (reference sequence). The CDR3 loop is CASSFRTGGQETQYF. The CDR3 bases are TGTGCCAGCAGCTTCAGGACAGGGGGTCAAGAGACCCAGTACTTC.

V is TRBV28 and J is TRBJ2-6; D gene ambiguous. V lost 7 bases, J lost 0 bases, and 4 bases lay in between. There are 13 residues in the CDR3. CDR1 and CDR2 from the germline V gene are MDHEN and SYDVKM. In DNA form, the CDR3 reads TGTGCCAGCACCCTCTCTGGGGCCAACGTCCTGACTTTC. This encodes CASTLSGANVLTF.

This clone was observed many times. CDR3 in amino acids: CASSTMQGDEQFF. The DNA of the CDR3 is TGTGCCAGCAGCACCATGCAGGGGGATGAGCAGTTCTTC. This chain joins TRBV7-2 and TRBJ2-1; 7 bases are shared with TRBD1. CDR1 SGHTA and CDR2 FQGNSA come from the germline V gene. V was clipped by 5 bases and J by 8 bases; unmatched bases: 6. The CDR3 has 13 residues. The full variable domain, with the rest looked up from reference TRBV7-2 and TRBJ2-1, is GAGVSQSPSNKVTEKGKDVELRCDPISGHTALYWYRQSLGQGLEFLIYFQGNSAPDKSGLPSDRFSAERTGGSVSTLTIQRTQQEDSAVYLCASSTMQGDEQFFGPGTRLTVL.

This clone was detected only a few times. This sequence joins TRBV27 and TRBJ1-1, with D possibly TRBD1 on 6 matching bases. Trimming removed 4 bases at V and 2 bases at J, with 14 bases between. Per germline, CDR1 MNHEY and CDR2 SMNVEV (reference sequence). The CDR3 sequence is 15 residues long. The CDR3 DNA reads TGTGCCAGCAGTTCCGGTGGGACAATTAACACTGAAGCTTTCTTT. It specifies CASSSGGTINTEAFF.

Many counts were recorded for this clone. The rearrangement uses TRBV5-1 and TRBJ1-1, with a weak D call TRBD1 (6 bases). The V end was cut by 1 base, the J end by 3 bases, with 7 bases between. Germline CDR1 reads SGHRS; CDR2 reads YFSETQ. The CDR3 sequence is 13 residues long. DNA of the CDR3: TGCGCCAGCAGCTTGCACAGGGACACTGAAGCTTTCTTT. Translating it yields CASSLHRDTEAFF.

The table lists this clone with a few counts. The chain is built from TRBV6-6 and TRBJ1-2, with TRBD1 as a possible D gene (6 bases). Germline CDR1 is MNHNY and CDR2 is SVGAGI (reference sequence). The CDR3 has 15 amino acids. V lost 2 bases to trimming and J lost 4 bases, with 14 bases between them. CDR3 nucleotides: TGTGCCAGCAGTTACGCAGGCAGGGGAACCTATGGCTACACCTTC. Protein sequence: CASSYAGRGTYGYTF.

The table lists this clone with a few counts. This chain links TRBV4-3 with TRBJ2-7; 9 positions agree with TRBD1. Unmatched junction bases numbered 9, after V lost 4 bases and J lost 5 bases. Germline CDR1 LGHNA, CDR2 YSLEER. The CDR3 has 15 residues. The CDR3 spells CASSRGQGYTDEQYF. The CDR3 DNA is TGCGCCAGCAGCCGAGGACAGGGGTATACTGACGAGCAGTACTTC.

This clone was detected many times. CDR3 sequence (DNA): TGCAGCGTTGGGAGGACAGGGGGCCCTGGGGCTTTCTTT. It encodes CSVGRTGGPGAFF. The chain links TRBV29-1 to TRBJ1-1; TRBD1 agrees at 11 bases. Per the germline V gene, CDR1 is SQVTM and CDR2 is ANQGSEA. The V segment lost 4 bases and the J segment 11 bases; nucleotides outside the gene matches: 9. The CDR3 sequence is 13 residues long. The whole variable domain, filled in from reference TRBV29-1 and TRBJ1-1, reads SAVISQKPSRDICQRGTSLTIQCQVDSQVTMMFWYRQQPGQSLTLIATANQGSEATYESGFVIDKFPISRPNLTFSTLTVSNMSPEDSSIYLCSVGRTGGPGAFFGQGTRLTVV.

The CDR3 nucleotides read TGTGCCAGCAGTTACTCTGGTGAGGATGAAGCTTTCTTT. Protein: CASSYSGEDEAFF. J is TRBJ1-1 and V is TRBV6-6; the D is unclear. V gave up 0 bases and J gave up 7 bases, with 9 bases separating them. The CDR3 contains 13 residues. Germline V lookup: CDR1 MNHNY, CDR2 SVGAGI (reference sequence).

This sequence joins TRBV28 and TRBJ1-2; TRBD1 matches 7 bases. The CDR3 has 13 residues. V dropped 7 bases and J dropped 4; count of bases not matched to a gene: 6. Germline-derived CDR1 and CDR2 are MDHEN and SYDVKM. The DNA for the CDR3 is TGTGCCAGCACTACGGGACAGAGCTATGGCTACACCTTC. This codes for CASTTGQSYGYTF.

Only a few counts were recorded for this clone. The rearrangement links TRBV7-2 to TRBJ1-5; TRBD1 is a possible D gene (6 bases). V shed 5 bases and J shed 0 bases, with 14 bases lying between them. The germline V gene encodes CDR1 SGHTA and CDR2 FQGNSA. The CDR3 extends over 16 amino acids. The CDR3 bases are TGTGCCAGCAGCCTCCAGGGGTCGGGTAGCAATCAGCCCCAGCATTTT. Its protein is CASSLQGSGSNQPQHF.

This clone was detected only a few times. The chain has TRBV19 and TRBJ1-1; D possibly corresponds to TRBD1 (5 bases). CDR3 length: 14 residues. CDR1 is LNHDA and CDR2 is SQIVND in the germline V gene (reference sequence). V was trimmed by 3 bases and J by 5 bases, leaving 13 bases between them. DNA for the CDR3: TGTGCCAGTAGTATCGGGGGAGTGGTGACTGAAGCTTTCTTT. This encodes CASSIGGVVTEAFF.

This clone has ten or more counts. The chain joins TRBV29-1 to TRBJ1-1, with D possibly TRBD1 on 6 matching bases. The CDR3 loop spans 11 amino acids. Germline loops: CDR1 SQVTM, CDR2 ANQGSEA. V shed 6 bases and J shed 5 bases, with 10 bases lying between them. The CDR3 loop is CSVSGATEAFF. The CDR3, as DNA: TGCAGCGTATCAGGGGCGACTGAAGCTTTCTTT.